The 9 T cell receptor beta chains presented below share a single source sample, sequenced in a study of T cell repertoires in cytomegalovirus infection. TCRdb re-called the reads with MiXCR, one entry per CDR3 protein. The sample yields about 450,000 distinct CDR3 sequences, under 40% seen once. The sample consisted of PBMCs. The receptors come from a human donor in good health (CMV status not recorded). Some clones in this sample may be carry-over from other donors' samples.

This rearrangement joins TRBV19 to TRBJ2-3; D might be TRBD1 (6 bases). The CDR3 consists of 13 residues. Trimming took off 8 bases at V and 5 bases at J, with 14 bases between the two ends. Germline values: CDR1 LNHDA, CDR2 SQIVND (reference sequence). Here the CDR3 reads CASGGTLGDTQYF. CDR3 bases: TGTGCCAGTGGGGGCACCCTCGGAGATACGCAGTATTTT.

The table lists this clonotype with a few counts. CDR3 sequence reads: CASSQVLRETQYF. Written as DNA, the CDR3 is TGCGCCAGCAGCCAAGTGTTGCGAGAGACCCAGTACTTC. This chain links TRBV4-1 with TRBJ2-5; D unresolved. Germline V gene lookup returns CDR1 MGHRA and CDR2 YSYEKL. This CDR3 is built from 13 residues. The V end lost 1 base, the J end lost 4 bases, and 7 bases lay between the germline ends.

The rearrangement joins TRBV28 to TRBJ2-3; 8 nucleotides match TRBD2. J was trimmed by 1 base and V by 5 bases; bases with no gene match: 5. The CDR3 extends over 15 amino acids. The V gene's germline CDR1 is MDHEN and CDR2 SYDVKM. The CDR3 coding sequence is TGTGCCAGCAGTCATAGCGGGGCCGGCACAGATACGCAGTATTTT. As protein: CASSHSGAGTDTQYF.

This chain connects TRBV19 to TRBJ2-5; D possibly corresponds to TRBD2 (5 bases). The CDR3 is 13 amino acids. V gave up 6 bases and J gave up 5 bases, with 13 bases separating them. From germline, CDR1 is LNHDA and CDR2 SQIVND (reference sequence). DNA of the CDR3: TGTGCCAGTAGACATATATGGGAGGAGACCCAGTACTTC. It is translated as CASRHIWEETQYF.

The chain joins TRBV27 to TRBJ2-7; the D gene is possibly TRBD2 (5 bases). CDR3 length: 13 amino acids. Looked up from germline, CDR1 is MNHEY and CDR2 is SMNVEV (reference sequence). Trimming shortened V by 8 bases and J by 3 bases, and 14 bases separated the two germline ends. CDR3 sequence reads: CASCVGVGYEQYF. In nucleotides, the CDR3 is TGTGCCAGCTGCGTCGGGGTTGGCTACGAGCAGTACTTC.

The chain employs TRBV5-1 and TRBJ2-1; D remains unclear. The CDR3 has 15 amino acids. From germline, CDR1 is SGHRS and CDR2 YFSETQ. V lost 0 bases to trimming and J lost 2 bases, with 9 bases between them. The CDR3 region is CASSLETIPYNEQFF. In nucleotides, the CDR3 is TGCGCCAGCAGCTTGGAAACCATTCCCTACAATGAGCAGTTCTTC. Complete variable domain (other parts from reference TRBV5-1 and TRBJ2-1): KAGVTQTPRYLIKTRGQQVTLSCSPISGHRSVSWYQQTPGQGLQFLFEYFSETQRNKGNFPGRFSGRQFSNSRSEMNVSTLELGDSALYLCASSLETIPYNEQFFGPGTRLTVL.

This clonotype was recorded once. No conserved phenylalanine or tryptophan is present at the end of the CDR3, so a read error is the likely explanation. It is unclear where the CDR3 begins or ends on the DNA, so no DNA is shown, and the CDR3 is as TCRdb lists it. The chain carries TRBV15 and TRBJ2-5; TRBD1 reflects the table's D call only, with no check against the DNA. From germline, CDR1 is LNHNV and CDR2 YYDKDF (reference sequence). The CDR3 length equals 15 residues, ends included. CDR3 residues: CATTGYGTGQETQSL.

This clonotype was seen a handful of times. The chain employs TRBV7-6 and TRBJ1-1; TRBD1 matches at 8 bases. The germline V gene encodes CDR1 SGHVS and CDR2 FNYEAQ. With V trimmed by 1 base and J by 3 bases, 7 bases remained unmatched. The CDR3 covers 16 residues. The CDR3 sequence: CASSLGGQGGHTEAFF. CDR3 DNA sequence: TGTGCCAGCAGCTTAGGCGGACAGGGCGGTCACACTGAAGCTTTCTTT.

This clonotype was detected only a few times. An end of the junction differs from the germline gene, which may be a read error. This chain joins TRBV6-6 and TRBJ2-1; 7 bases map to TRBD2. The CDR3 extends over 14 amino acids. CDR1 MNHNY and CDR2 SVGAGI come from the germline V gene (reference sequence). CDR3: CASTVVGDYYEQFF. The CDR3 DNA reads TGTGCCAGCACAGTAGTCGGGGACTACTATGAGCAGTTCTTC.